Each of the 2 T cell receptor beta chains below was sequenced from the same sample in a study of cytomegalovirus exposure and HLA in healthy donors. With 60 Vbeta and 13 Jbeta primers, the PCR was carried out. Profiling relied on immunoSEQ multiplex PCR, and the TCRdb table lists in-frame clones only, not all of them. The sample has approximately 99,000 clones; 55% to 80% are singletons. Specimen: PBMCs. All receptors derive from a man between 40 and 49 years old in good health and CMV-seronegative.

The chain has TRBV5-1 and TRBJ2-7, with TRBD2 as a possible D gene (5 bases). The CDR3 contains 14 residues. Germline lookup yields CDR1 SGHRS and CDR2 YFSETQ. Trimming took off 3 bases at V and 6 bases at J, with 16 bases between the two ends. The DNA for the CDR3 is TGCGCCAGCAGCTGGACTTTTCGTTCCGGCGAGCAGTACTTC. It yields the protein CASSWTFRSGEQYF.

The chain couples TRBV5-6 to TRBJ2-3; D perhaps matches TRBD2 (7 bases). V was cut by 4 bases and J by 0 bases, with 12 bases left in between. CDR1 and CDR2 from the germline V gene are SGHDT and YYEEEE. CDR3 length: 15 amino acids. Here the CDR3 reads CASSAAGASTDTQYF. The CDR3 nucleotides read TGTGCCAGCAGCGCGGCGGGGGCGAGCACAGATACGCAGTATTTT.